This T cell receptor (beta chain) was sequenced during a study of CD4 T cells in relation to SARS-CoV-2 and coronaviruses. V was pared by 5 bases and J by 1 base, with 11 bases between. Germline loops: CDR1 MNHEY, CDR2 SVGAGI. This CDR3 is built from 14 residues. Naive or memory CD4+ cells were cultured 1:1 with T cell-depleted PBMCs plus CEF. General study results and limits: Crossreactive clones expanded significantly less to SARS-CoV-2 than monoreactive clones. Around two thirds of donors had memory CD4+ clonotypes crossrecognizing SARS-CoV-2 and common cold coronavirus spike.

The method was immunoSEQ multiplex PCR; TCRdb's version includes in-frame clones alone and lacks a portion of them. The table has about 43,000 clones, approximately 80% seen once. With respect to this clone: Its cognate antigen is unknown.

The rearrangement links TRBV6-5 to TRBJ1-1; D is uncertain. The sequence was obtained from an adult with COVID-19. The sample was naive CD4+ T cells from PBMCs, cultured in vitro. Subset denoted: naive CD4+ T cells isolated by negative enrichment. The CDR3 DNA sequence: TGTGCCAGCAGTAAACGGGAGGGGAACACTGAAGCTTTCTTT. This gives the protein CASSKREGNTEAFF.